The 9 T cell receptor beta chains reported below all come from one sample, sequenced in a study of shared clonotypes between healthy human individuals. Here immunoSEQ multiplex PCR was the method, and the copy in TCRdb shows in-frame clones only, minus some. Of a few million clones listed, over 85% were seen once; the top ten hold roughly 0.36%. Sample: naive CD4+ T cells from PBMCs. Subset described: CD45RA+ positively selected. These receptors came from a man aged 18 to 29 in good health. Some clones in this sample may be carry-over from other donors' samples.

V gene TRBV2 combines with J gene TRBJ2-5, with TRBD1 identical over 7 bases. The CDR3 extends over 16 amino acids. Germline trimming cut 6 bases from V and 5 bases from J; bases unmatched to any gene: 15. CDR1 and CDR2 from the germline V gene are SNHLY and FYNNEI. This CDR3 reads CASSHRGLTEWETQYF. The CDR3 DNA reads TGTGCCAGCAGCCACAGGGGCCTCACGGAATGGGAGACCCAGTACTTC.

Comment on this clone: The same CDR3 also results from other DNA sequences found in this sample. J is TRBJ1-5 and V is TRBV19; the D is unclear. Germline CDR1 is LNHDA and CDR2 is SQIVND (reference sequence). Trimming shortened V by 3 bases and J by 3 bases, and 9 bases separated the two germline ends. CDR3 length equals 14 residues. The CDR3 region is CASSIGRFNQPQHF. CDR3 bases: TGTGCCAGTAGTATTGGGCGGTTCAATCAGCCCCAGCATTTT. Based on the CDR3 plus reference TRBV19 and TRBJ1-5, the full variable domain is DGGITQSPKYLFRKEGQNVTLSCEQNLNHDAMYWYRQDPGQGLRLIYYSQIVNDFQKGDIAEGYSVSREKKESFPLTVTSAQKNPTAFYLCASSIGRFNQPQHFGDGTRLSIL.

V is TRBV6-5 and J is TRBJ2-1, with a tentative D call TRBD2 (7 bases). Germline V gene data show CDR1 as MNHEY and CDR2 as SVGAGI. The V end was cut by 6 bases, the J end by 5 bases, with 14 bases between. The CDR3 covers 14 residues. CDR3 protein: CASRWRGGNNEQFF. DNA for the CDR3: TGTGCCAGCAGATGGAGGGGGGGGAACAATGAGCAGTTCTTC.

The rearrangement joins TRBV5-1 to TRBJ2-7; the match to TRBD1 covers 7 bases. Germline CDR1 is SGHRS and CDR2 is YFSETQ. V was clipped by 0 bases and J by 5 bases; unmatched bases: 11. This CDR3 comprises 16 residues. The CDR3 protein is CASSLAKKQGTDEQYF. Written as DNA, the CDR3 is TGCGCCAGCAGCTTGGCCAAAAAACAGGGGACGGACGAGCAGTACTTC.

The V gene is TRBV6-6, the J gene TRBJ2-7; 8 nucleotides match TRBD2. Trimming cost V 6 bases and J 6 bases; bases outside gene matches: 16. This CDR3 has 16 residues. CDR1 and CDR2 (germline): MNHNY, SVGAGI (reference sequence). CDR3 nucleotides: TGTGCCAGCAGCTCCTTGGGGAGCGGGAGAGGTCTCGAGCAGTACTTC. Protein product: CASSSLGSGRGLEQYF.

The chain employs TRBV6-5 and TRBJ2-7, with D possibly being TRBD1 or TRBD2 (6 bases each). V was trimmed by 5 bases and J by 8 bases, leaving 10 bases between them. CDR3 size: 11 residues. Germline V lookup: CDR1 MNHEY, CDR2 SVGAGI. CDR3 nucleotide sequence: TGTGCCAGCAGTCTGGGGGGCCAGCAGTACTTC. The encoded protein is CASSLGGQQYF.

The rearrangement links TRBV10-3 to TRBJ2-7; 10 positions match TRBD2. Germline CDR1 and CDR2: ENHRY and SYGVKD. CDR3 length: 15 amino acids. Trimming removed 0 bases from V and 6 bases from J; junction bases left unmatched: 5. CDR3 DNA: TGTGCCATCAGTGAGTCGGGGATAGCGGGAGGCGAGCAGTACTTC. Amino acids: CAISESGIAGGEQYF.

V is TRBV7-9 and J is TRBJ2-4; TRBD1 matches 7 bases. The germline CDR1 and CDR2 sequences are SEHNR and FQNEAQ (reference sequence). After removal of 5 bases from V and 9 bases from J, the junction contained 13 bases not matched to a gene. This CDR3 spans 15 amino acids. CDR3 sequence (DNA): TGTGCCAGCAGCCCGTTACAGGGGCCCTCCCCCATTCAGTACTTC. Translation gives CASSPLQGPSPIQYF.

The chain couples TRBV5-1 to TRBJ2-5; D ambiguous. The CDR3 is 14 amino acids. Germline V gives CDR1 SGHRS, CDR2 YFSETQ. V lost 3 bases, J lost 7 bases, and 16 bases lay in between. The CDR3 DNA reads TGCGCCAGCAGCTCCCCCCGGTCGGATGGGACCCAGTACTTC. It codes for CASSSPRSDGTQYF.